Listed here are 21 T cell receptor beta chains from one sample, sequenced in a study of blood T cell repertoires in COVID-19. Measured with immunoSEQ multiplex PCR; TCRdb has only the in-frame clones, and not every one. The sample yields about 56,000 clones, 89% seen once. Sequenced: peripheral blood. These receptors were taken from an older woman with COVID-19, enrolled during active disease.

The chain links TRBV6-5 to TRBJ2-7; 10 nucleotides agree with TRBD1. The V and J ends lost 2 bases and 6 bases, in that order; junction bases with no gene match: 7. This CDR3 is built from 15 residues. In germline, CDR1 is MNHEY, CDR2 SVGAGI. The CDR3, as DNA: TGTGCCAGCAGTTACACCCTGGGACAGGGGATCGAGCAGTACTTC. Residues: CASSYTLGQGIEQYF.

This clone was seen only a few times. This sequence joins TRBV9 and TRBJ2-7; 7 bases are shared with TRBD2. CDR3 length: 16 amino acids. Germline CDR1 is SGDLS and CDR2 is YYNGEE. The V and J ends lost 4 bases and 0 bases, in that order; junction bases with no gene match: 10. CDR3 in DNA: TGTGCCAGCAGCCCCTCCGTGGGGGGGTACTCCTACGAGCAGTACTTC. Its protein is CASSPSVGGYSYEQYF.

V usage is TRBV21-1 and J usage is TRBJ1-2. TRBV21-1 is designated a pseudogene. The length of the CDR3 is 18 residues. CDR3 bases: TGTGCCAGCAGCAAAGCCGTGACTACCTCCCGCGTAAGGTATGGCTACACCTTC. It yields the protein CASSKAVTTSRVRYGYTF.

This clone was seen a few times. The chain recombines TRBV11-3 with TRBJ1-1, with no clear D. This CDR3 has 14 amino acids. V lost 0 bases and J 4 bases, leaving 9 bases between the germline ends. Germline CDR1 is SGHNT and CDR2 is YENEEA. The CDR3 reads CASSLDMGSTEAFF. The CDR3 DNA reads TGTGCCAGCAGCTTAGATATGGGGAGCACTGAAGCTTTCTTT.

This chain uses TRBV2 with TRBJ2-1, with 8 bases matching TRBD1. CDR1 is SNHLY, CDR2 FYNNEI, per germline. The CDR3 spans 14 residues. The junction had 2 bases not matched to a gene; V was cut back by 4 bases and J by 3 bases. The CDR3 here is CASSVGTGYNEQFF. CDR3 coding DNA: TGTGCCAGCAGTGTCGGGACAGGCTACAATGAGCAGTTCTTC.

In nucleotides, the CDR3 is TGTGCCAGCAGCACCTCGACAGGGACCTCCTACGAGCAGTACTTC. Protein sequence: CASSTSTGTSYEQYF. This rearrangement joins TRBV7-2 to TRBJ2-7, with TRBD1 matching over 7 bases. CDR3 length: 15 amino acids. The V segment lost 5 bases and the J segment 0 bases; nucleotides outside the gene matches: 7. Germline assignment: CDR1 SGHTA and CDR2 FQGNSA.

The chain employs TRBV4-1 and TRBJ1-5; the D is unclear. The CDR3 loop spans 16 amino acids. The V end was cut by 1 base, the J end by 0 bases, with 10 bases between. Looked up from germline, CDR1 is MGHRA and CDR2 is YSYEKL. CDR3 region: CASSQATSDSNQPQHF. In nucleotides, the CDR3 is TGCGCCAGCAGCCAAGCAACCAGCGATAGCAATCAGCCCCAGCATTTT.

V usage is TRBV6-2 or TRBV6-3 and J usage is TRBJ2-7; a possible D gene is TRBD1 (9 bases). The CDR3 is 15 amino acids. The germline V gene encodes CDR1 MNHEY and CDR2 SVGEGT. Trimming shortened V by 1 base and J by 10 bases, and 20 bases separated the two germline ends. CDR3 bases: TGTGCCAGCAGTTACTTTGCCGGGACAGGGACTAGTCAGTACTTC. Protein product: CASSYFAGTGTSQYF.

DNA of the CDR3: TGCAGCGTTAAAAACCAGGGGGATGTCACAGATACGCAGTATTTT. Its translation: CSVKNQGDVTDTQYF. The chain links TRBV29-1 to TRBJ2-3; TRBD1 matches 7 bases. This CDR3 has 15 residues. V was clipped by 5 bases and J by 2 bases; unmatched bases: 10. Germline-derived CDR1 and CDR2 are SQVTM and ANQGSEA.

This chain connects TRBV5-1 to TRBJ1-3; 8 nucleotides align to TRBD1. This CDR3 has 15 residues. Germline trimming cut 4 bases from V and 3 bases from J; bases unmatched to any gene: 6. CDR1 and CDR2 (germline): SGHRS, YFSETQ. The CDR3 loop is CASSPSTGVGNTIYF. In DNA, the CDR3 is TGCGCCAGCAGCCCATCGACAGGGGTTGGAAACACCATATATTTT. The whole variable domain, filled in from reference TRBV5-1 and TRBJ1-3, reads KAGVTQTPRYLIKTRGQQVTLSCSPISGHRSVSWYQQTPGQGLQFLFEYFSETQRNKGNFPGRFSGRQFSNSRSEMNVSTLELGDSALYLCASSPSTGVGNTIYFGEGSWLTVV.

The chain couples TRBV9 to TRBJ1-5, with D possibly TRBD1 on 5 matching bases. The V gene's germline CDR1 is SGDLS and CDR2 YYNGEE. CDR3 length equals 14 residues. V lost 0 bases, J lost 1 base, and 5 bases lay in between. The CDR3 DNA sequence: TGTGCCAGCAGCGTAGAGGGGAGCAATCAGCCCCAGCATTTT. Residues: CASSVEGSNQPQHF.

The genes are TRBV5-1 and TRBJ2-1; possibly TRBD1 for D (6 bases). Trimming shortened V by 1 base and J by 6 bases, and 11 bases separated the two germline ends. Germline CDR1 and CDR2: SGHRS and YFSETQ. The CDR3 covers 14 residues. In DNA, the CDR3 is TGCGCCAGCAGCTTGCAAGGACAGAGCAATGAGCAGTTCTTC. Its protein is CASSLQGQSNEQFF.

In this sample, this clone turned up a few times. The rearrangement joins TRBV9 to TRBJ1-1; possibly TRBD1 for D (6 bases). Germline loops: CDR1 SGDLS, CDR2 YYNGEE. V dropped 4 bases and J dropped 0 bases, with 13 bases sitting between them. The CDR3 length is 15 residues. This CDR3 reads CASSPQGRMNTEAFF. Written as DNA, the CDR3 is TGTGCCAGCAGCCCCCAGGGGCGGATGAACACTGAAGCTTTCTTT.

This sequence joins TRBV3-1 (or the pseudogene TRBV3-2) and TRBJ2-1, with 12 bases lining up with TRBD2. CDR1 and CDR2 from the germline V gene are LGHDT and YNNKEL (reference sequence). J lost 8 bases, V lost 5 bases, and 10 bases had no gene match. This CDR3 has 16 residues. The CDR3 region is CASSTRLAGVEDEQFF. CDR3 bases: TGTGCCAGCAGCACAAGACTAGCGGGAGTCGAGGATGAGCAGTTCTTC.

The chain recombines TRBV2 with TRBJ1-2; TRBD1 is a possible D gene (5 bases). The V and J ends lost 5 bases and 7 bases respectively, with 20 bases between them. Germline V lookup: CDR1 SNHLY, CDR2 FYNNEI. The CDR3 sequence is 15 residues long. CDR3 protein: CASSFRDGGGGGYTF. CDR3 bases: TGTGCCAGCAGTTTTCGGGACGGCGGCGGGGGTGGCTACACCTTC.

V is TRBV7-2 and J is TRBJ2-5; TRBD1 is a possible D gene (6 bases). V was pared by 2 bases and J by 2 bases, with 12 bases between. Germline V gene lookup returns CDR1 SGHTA and CDR2 FQGNSA. This CDR3 has 15 amino acids. CDR3 sequence (DNA): TGTGCCAGCAGCTTACTTACAGGGATTCAAGAGACCCAGTACTTC. This translates into CASSLLTGIQETQYF.

The rearrangement joins TRBV6-5 to TRBJ1-6, with unresolved D. The CDR3 spans 14 residues. Trimming stripped 0 bases from V and 9 bases from J, with 9 bases between. The germline CDR1 and CDR2 sequences are MNHEY and SVGAGI. CDR3 nucleotides: TGTGCCAGCAGTTACTCGATATCAGGTTCACCCCTCCACTTT. Translation: CASSYSISGSPLHF.

This clone is classed as medium-sized. The CDR3 loop reads CASSFIAGGYNEQFF. CDR3 bases: TGTGCCAGCAGTTTCATAGCGGGGGGTTACAATGAGCAGTTCTTC. The chain couples TRBV6-5 to TRBJ2-1; 10 bases are a match to TRBD2. Germline CDR1 reads MNHEY; CDR2 reads SVGAGI. The CDR3 is 15 amino acids. V shed 4 bases, J shed 4 bases, and the junction held 4 bases outside the gene matches.

CDR3 in DNA: TGTGCCAGCAGCTTAATATTCGGGGGCTACACCTTC. Amino acids: CASSLIFGGYTF. The rearrangement joins TRBV5-4 to TRBJ1-2; D unresolved. This CDR3 contains 12 residues. Per germline, CDR1 SGHNT and CDR2 YYREEE (reference sequence). V was pared by 2 bases and J by 8 bases, with 10 bases between.

J is TRBJ1-1 and V is TRBV10-3; D may be TRBD1 (5 bases). V was trimmed by 6 bases and J by 7 bases, leaving 9 bases between them. The CDR3 covers 11 residues. The germline gives CDR1 ENHRY, CDR2 SYGVKD. The CDR3 DNA reads as TGTGCCATCAGGGGGGGACTTGAAGCTTTCTTT. Translated: CAIRGGLEAFF.

Note on this clone: Other nucleotide sequences in the sample specify the same CDR3. V is TRBV5-6 and J is TRBJ1-4; TRBD1 matches at 9 bases. The CDR3 spans 16 residues. Germline loops: CDR1 SGHDT, CDR2 YYEEEE. The V gene end was trimmed by 0 bases and the J gene end by 7 bases; junction bases not matched to a gene: 7. CDR3 amino acids: CASSLGNRGQGEKLFF. The CDR3 coding sequence is TGTGCCAGCAGCTTGGGGAACAGGGGGCAGGGTGAAAAACTGTTTTTT.